This T cell receptor beta chain derives from a study of PD-L1 blockade in urothelial cancer. The CDR3 loop spans 14 amino acids. The V and J ends lost 1 base and 0 bases respectively, with 5 bases between them. CDR1 is LNHNV, CDR2 YYDKDF, per germline (reference sequence). Repertoires were generated with immunoSEQ multiplex PCR, while TCRdb's copy carries only in-frame clones and drops some. This table holds about 48,000 clones, roughly 80% found once. The time point was: peripheral blood 6 weeks after treatment start. This TCR derives from a man between 65 and 85 years old with urothelial cancer. The chain has TRBV15 and TRBJ2-3; D is unclear. The sample consisted of PBMCs, taken around atezolizumab (anti-PD-L1) treatment. CDR3 amino acids: CATSRAGSTDTQYF. The CDR3 region has the DNA TGTGCCACCAGCAGAGCGGGTAGCACAGATACGCAGTATTTT.